This entry lists 30 T cell receptor beta chains sequenced from one sample in a study of T and B cells in COVID-19 patients. TRB rearrangements were amplified by multiplex PCR with BIOMED2 TRB-A/B primers. Using its own MiXCR run on the multiplex PCR reads, TCRdb lists one record per CDR3 protein. Seen here are fewer than 9,500 distinct CDR3 sequences, 25% to 40% observed once, and the top ten hold less than 25%. Blood genomic DNA input for TRB amplification was about 240-550 ng. Specimen: blood. The receptors come from a human donor who had recovered from COVID-19.

This clonotype was recorded a few times. V and J are TRBV6-6 and TRBJ1-2; 11 nucleotides align to TRBD1. CDR1 and CDR2 (germline): MNHNY, SVGAGI (reference sequence). The CDR3 extends over 15 amino acids. The trim removed 7 bases at V and 4 bases at J, leaving 8 bases unmatched. The CDR3 loop is CASNHPGQGGYGYTF. The CDR3 bases are TGTGCCAGCAACCATCCGGGACAGGGGGGCTATGGCTACACCTTC.

The rearrangement uses TRBV28 and TRBJ1-2; no clear D gene. The CDR3 has 12 amino acids. CDR1 MDHEN and CDR2 SYDVKM come from the germline V gene. V was cut by 10 bases and J by 7 bases, with 16 bases left in between. The DNA for the CDR3 is TGTGCCACCGTGACTGGAGGTGGTGGCTACACCTTC. Residues: CATVTGGGGYTF.

This chain links TRBV20-1 with TRBJ1-4; unclear D gene. Per the germline V gene, CDR1 is DFQATT and CDR2 is SNEGSKA (reference sequence). Trimming took off 3 bases at V and 1 base at J, with 9 bases between the two ends. The CDR3 length is 14 residues. In DNA form, the CDR3 reads TGCAGTGCTAGCCCCGGGCAAACTAATGAAAAACTGTTTTTT. The encoded protein is CSASPGQTNEKLFF.

This clonotype qualifies as medium-sized. The chain is built from TRBV12-3 or TRBV12-4 and TRBJ2-3; weak D call: TRBD2 (6 bases). Trimming shortened V by 7 bases and J by 6 bases, and 14 bases separated the two germline ends. CDR3 length equals 13 residues. DNA for the CDR3: TGTGCCAGCAAATCGGGAGTCGAGGATACGCAGTATTTT. Encoded protein: CASKSGVEDTQYF.

In its sample, this clonotype is medium-sized (0.01 to 0.1%). The rearrangement links TRBV12-3 or TRBV12-4 to TRBJ2-2, with D possibly matching TRBD1 (6 bases). CDR3 length: 13 amino acids. V lost 6 bases and J lost 3, with 8 bases in between. In nucleotides, the CDR3 is TGTGCCAGCAGAAGACAGGACACCGGGGAGCTGTTTTTT. Its protein is CASRRQDTGELFF.

This sequence joins TRBV7-2 and TRBJ2-7; TRBD1 is a possible D gene (6 bases). V gave up 5 bases and J gave up 3 bases, with 23 bases separating them. The CDR3 totals 17 residues. Germline assignment: CDR1 SGHTA and CDR2 FQGNSA. The CDR3 region is CASSPRKVQGLSYEQYF. In DNA form, the CDR3 reads TGTGCCAGCAGCCCGAGAAAGGTACAGGGTCTAAGCTACGAGCAGTACTTC.

In its sample, this clonotype was seen a few times. V usage is TRBV11-1 and J usage is TRBJ2-3; 9 positions agree with TRBD1. The CDR3 has 15 amino acids. Looked up from germline, CDR1 is SGHAT and CDR2 is FQDESV (reference sequence). Losses at the gene ends were 4 bases for V and 1 base for J; bases not matched to a gene: 3. CDR3 residues: CASSYRTGGTDTQYF. DNA of the CDR3: TGTGCCAGCAGCTACCGGACAGGGGGCACAGATACGCAGTATTTT.

This clonotype was seen a handful of times. CDR3 residues: CASRTLTNEQFF. CDR3 bases: TGTGCCAGCAGAACACTCACCAATGAGCAGTTCTTC. V is TRBV6-2 or TRBV6-3 and J is TRBJ2-1, with D hard to call. The germline V gene encodes CDR1 MNHEY and CDR2 SVGEGT. CDR3 length equals 12 residues. The germline V and J ends were trimmed by 6 bases and 6 bases, with 9 bases remaining between them.

This chain connects TRBV6-5 to TRBJ1-2; no firm D call. V was trimmed by 5 bases and J by 8 bases, leaving 9 bases between them. In germline, CDR1 is MNHEY, CDR2 SVGAGI. The CDR3 totals 11 residues. CDR3 loop: CASSDYLGYTF. The CDR3 DNA follows: TGTGCCAGCAGTGATTACCTGGGCTACACCTTC.

By share, this clonotype ranks as medium-sized. The rearrangement uses TRBV18 and TRBJ2-7, with a weak D call TRBD2 (5 bases). The length of the CDR3 is 14 residues. Germline lookup yields CDR1 KGHSH and CDR2 LQKENI. V was shortened by 6 bases and J by 7 bases, with 19 bases between the two germline ends. The CDR3 region is CASSPRTSTGEQYF. The CDR3, as DNA: TGTGCCAGCTCCCCGCGGACGAGCACGGGGGAGCAGTACTTC.

This clonotype was recorded a few times. The chain recombines TRBV4-3 with TRBJ2-5; D not certain. From germline, CDR1 is LGHNA and CDR2 YSLEER. The length of the CDR3 is 13 residues. Deletions cut 1 base from V and 5 bases from J, with 8 bases between. CDR3 loop: CASSQVKWETQYF. In DNA, the CDR3 is TGCGCCAGCAGCCAAGTGAAGTGGGAGACCCAGTACTTC.

Relative to its sample, this clonotype is medium-sized. The genes are TRBV30 and TRBJ2-7, with 11 bases lining up with TRBD1. Trimming removed 7 bases from V and 6 bases from J; junction bases left unmatched: 5. In germline, CDR1 is GTSNPN, CDR2 SVGIG (reference sequence). This CDR3 is 12 amino acids long. The CDR3 spells CASGTGGGEQYF. The CDR3 DNA follows: TGTGCCTCCGGGACAGGGGGAGGCGAGCAGTACTTC.

J is TRBJ2-1 and V is TRBV18, with 8 bases fitting TRBD1. This CDR3 comprises 17 residues. Germline V gives CDR1 KGHSH, CDR2 LQKENI. V shed 0 bases and J 6 bases; nucleotides not matched to a gene: 10. CDR3 nucleotides: TGTGCCAGCTCACCACCCCTGACAGGGGTCGCGGGCAATGAGCAGTTCTTC. Translated: CASSPPLTGVAGNEQFF.

The chain carries TRBV6-1 and TRBJ2-5; D is unresolved. From germline, CDR1 is MNHNS and CDR2 SASEGT. V dropped 4 bases and J dropped 5 bases, with 17 bases sitting between them. The CDR3 sequence is 15 residues long. The CDR3: CASSGSGTLAETQYF. The CDR3 DNA follows: TGTGCCAGCAGTGGTTCAGGAACCTTGGCGGAGACCCAGTACTTC.

This clonotype is deemed medium-sized. V usage is TRBV10-3 and J usage is TRBJ2-5; the D gene could be TRBD1 or TRBD2 (5 bases each). V was cut by 4 bases and J by 2 bases, with 14 bases left in between. The CDR3 has 15 residues. Germline V lookup: CDR1 ENHRY, CDR2 SYGVKD. CDR3 protein: CAISVGPGRQETQYF. As DNA, the CDR3 is TGTGCCATCAGTGTAGGGCCGGGGCGGCAAGAGACCCAGTACTTC.

This clonotype appeared a few times. V and J are TRBV20-1 and TRBJ1-1; D is unclear. The CDR3 sequence is 14 residues long. V lost 4 bases and J lost 5, with 17 bases in between. Per the germline V gene, CDR1 is DFQATT and CDR2 is SNEGSKA (reference sequence). The CDR3 is CSATGWHSRTEAFF. For the CDR3, the DNA is TGCAGTGCTACGGGTTGGCACAGTCGGACTGAAGCTTTCTTT.

This clonotype is classed as medium-sized (0.01 to 0.1%). The chain joins TRBV6-2 or TRBV6-3 to TRBJ2-1; D is uncertain. V was cut by 2 bases and J by 5 bases, with 4 bases left in between. This CDR3 spans 12 amino acids. Per germline, CDR1 MNHEY and CDR2 SVGEGT. CDR3 sequence: CASSYGHNEQFF. DNA of the CDR3: TGTGCCAGCAGTTACGGCCACAATGAGCAGTTCTTC.

The rearrangement joins TRBV19 to TRBJ1-5; tentative D call: TRBD1 (5 bases). Per germline, CDR1 LNHDA and CDR2 SQIVND (reference sequence). This CDR3 region has 16 residues. V lost 0 bases, J lost 3 bases, and 12 bases lay in between. The CDR3 loop is CASSIDWGRVNQPQHF. CDR3 coding DNA: TGTGCCAGTAGTATAGATTGGGGCAGGGTCAATCAGCCCCAGCATTTT.

The chain joins TRBV5-6 to TRBJ1-3; possible D gene TRBD1, 6 bases. Germline V lookup: CDR1 SGHDT, CDR2 YYEEEE. The CDR3 contains 17 residues. V lost 0 bases and J 3 bases, leaving 16 bases between the germline ends. DNA of the CDR3: TGTGCCAGCAGCTTGGTGATCAGGGGAAGGAGTGGAAACACCATATATTTT. It encodes CASSLVIRGRSGNTIYF.

The genes are TRBV20-1 and TRBJ2-2; 8 positions match TRBD1. The CDR3 is 15 residues long. The germline CDR1 and CDR2 sequences are DFQATT and SNEGSKA (reference sequence). Trimming took 1 base from V and 4 from J; bases not matched to a gene: 5. The CDR3 region has the DNA TGCAGTGCTAGAGGGGGGACAGGTGCCACCGGGGAGCTGTTTTTT. Its protein product is CSARGGTGATGELFF.

In this sample, this clonotype is medium-sized (0.01 to 0.1%). The chain links TRBV6-5 to TRBJ2-3; 12 nucleotides align to TRBD2. CDR1 is MNHEY, CDR2 SVGAGI, per germline. J lost 5 bases, V lost 4 bases, and 4 bases had no gene match. The CDR3 covers 15 residues. The CDR3 bases are TGTGCCAGCAGTTCTAGCGGGGGGGCAGGAGATACGCAGTATTTT. It translates to CASSSSGGAGDTQYF.

This clonotype counts as medium-sized. The chain combines TRBV19 with TRBJ1-4; D is ambiguous. Germline CDR1 is LNHDA and CDR2 is SQIVND (reference sequence). The CDR3 totals 14 residues. V lost 3 bases and J lost 5, with 10 bases in between. CDR3 region: CASSITAWNEKLFF. As DNA, the CDR3 is TGTGCCAGTAGTATTACGGCCTGGAATGAAAAACTGTTTTTT.

By proportion, this clonotype is medium-sized. This sequence joins TRBV19 and TRBJ2-6, with TRBD1 matching 8 bases. With V trimmed by 11 bases and J by 0 bases, 9 bases remained unmatched. Germline values: CDR1 LNHDA, CDR2 SQIVND (reference sequence). The CDR3 sequence is 16 residues long. The CDR3 bases are TGTGCCTCGGGACAGGCCCCCAACTCTGGGGCCAACGTCCTGACTTTC. Its translation is CASGQAPNSGANVLTF.

This clonotype occurred a few times. V and J are TRBV18 and TRBJ2-2; D perhaps matches TRBD1 (6 bases). Germline CDR1 and CDR2: KGHSH and LQKENI. This CDR3 comprises 15 residues. Trimming removed 6 bases from V and 0 bases from J, with 11 bases in between. The CDR3 region has the DNA TGTGCCAGCTCTCTAGACAGGCCGAACACCGGGGAGCTGTTTTTT. Translated: CASSLDRPNTGELFF.

This clonotype was detected only a few times. The chain carries TRBV6-1 and TRBJ2-7, with D possibly being TRBD1 or TRBD2 (6 bases each). The ends were cut back, 6 bases at V and 2 bases at J, with 14 bases in the middle. The CDR3 is made up of 14 amino acids. Germline lookup yields CDR1 MNHNS and CDR2 SASEGT. CDR3 sequence reads: CASSSRGATYEQYF. The CDR3 bases are TGTGCCAGCAGCTCGAGGGGGGCGACCTACGAGCAGTACTTC.

The table lists this clonotype with a few counts. The chain has TRBV7-9 and TRBJ2-5, with D perhaps TRBD2 (7 bases). The CDR3 length is 17 residues. Trimming shortened V by 5 bases and J by 1 base, and 20 bases separated the two germline ends. Germline CDR1 SEHNR, CDR2 FQNEAQ (reference sequence). The CDR3 protein is CASSGGWGGSLQETQYF. For the CDR3, the DNA is TGTGCCAGCAGCGGCGGCTGGGGGGGCTCCCTCCAAGAGACCCAGTACTTC.

By frequency in the sample, this clonotype is medium-sized. The V and J genes are TRBV29-1 and TRBJ1-1; perhaps TRBD1 as D (6 bases). Between the trimmed V and J ends, which lost 1 base and 4 bases, there was a span of 13 bases. Germline V gives CDR1 SQVTM, CDR2 ANQGSEA. The CDR3 totals 14 residues. CDR3 DNA sequence: TGCAGCGTTGAAGGCCACAGGGAGGGCACTGAAGCTTTCTTT. Residues: CSVEGHREGTEAFF.

This rearrangement joins TRBV19 to TRBJ1-4; TRBD1 agrees at 9 bases. Germline V lookup: CDR1 LNHDA, CDR2 SQIVND (reference sequence). This CDR3 comprises 18 residues. After removal of 7 bases from V and 1 base from J, the junction contained 13 bases not matched to a gene. CDR3 coding DNA: TGTGCCAGTAAGTCCGGGACAGGGCGTACTGGAACTAATGAAAAACTGTTTTTT. It codes for CASKSGTGRTGTNEKLFF.

This clonotype has just a few counts. The rearrangement uses TRBV6-1 and TRBJ1-6; the D gene is possibly TRBD1 (5 bases). V lost 10 bases to trimming and J lost 4 bases, with 11 bases between them. This CDR3 comprises 13 residues. The germline gives CDR1 MNHNS, CDR2 SASEGT. The CDR3 sequence is CAIRDGYNSPLHF. The CDR3 DNA sequence: TGTGCCATCCGGGACGGTTATAATTCACCCCTCCACTTT.

The genes are TRBV7-9 and TRBJ1-1, with D hard to call. Germline CDR1 and CDR2: SEHNR and FQNEAQ (reference sequence). The CDR3 totals 13 residues. Trimming took off 7 bases at V and 1 base at J, with 10 bases between the two ends. CDR3 sequence reads: CASKPPGNTEAFF. CDR3 in DNA: TGTGCCAGCAAGCCCCCCGGGAACACTGAAGCTTTCTTT.